A selection of T cell receptor beta chains follows, all from one sample in a study of identical twins. One entry per CDR3 protein, called by TCRdb with MiXCR from the 5' RACE reads. The sample lists around 1.7 million distinct CDR3 sequences, less than 40% occurring once. The material sequenced was cord blood. The origin of the receptors is a newborn girl in good health. Each CDR3 is given with its conserved first and last residue. Fields, in order: D gene, V gene, J gene, clone size, CDR3 DNA, CDR3 protein. A D gene is named only where the DNA matches it firmly. Some rows mark clone size as missing; the rest say once, few, many or name a class of expanded clone.

D gene: TRBD2
V gene: TRBV20-1
J gene: TRBJ2-7
clone size: .
CDR3 DNA: TGCAGTGCTAGTGGGTCCCTCCGTGATATAGCGGGAGCCCACAATGAGCAGTACTTC
CDR3 protein: CSASGSLRDIAGAHNEQYF

D gene: TRBD2
V gene: TRBV28
J gene: TRBJ2-1
clone size: many
CDR3 DNA: TGTGCCAGCAGTTTACCTACTAGCGGGAGTTCCTACAATGAGCAGTTCTTC
CDR3 protein: CASSLPTSGSSYNEQFF

D gene: TRBD2
V gene: TRBV28
J gene: TRBJ2-3
clone size: .
CDR3 DNA: TGTGCCAGCAGTTTAACGCGGCCAGCGGGAGTTCAGAACACAGATACGCAGTATTTT
CDR3 protein: CASSLTRPAGVQNTDTQYF

D gene: TRBD1
V gene: TRBV5-1
J gene: TRBJ2-7
clone size: few
CDR3 DNA: TGCGCCAGCAGCTCCGGGACAGGGCACTACGAGCAGTACTTC
CDR3 protein: CASSSGTGHYEQYF

D gene: .
V gene: TRBV3-1
J gene: TRBJ2-7
clone size: .
CDR3 DNA: TGTGCCAGCAGCCACTTTCTAGGGTCCCGCGAGCAGTACTTC
CDR3 protein: CASSHFLGSREQYF

D gene: .
V gene: TRBV4-2
J gene: TRBJ2-7
clone size: .
CDR3 DNA: TGTGCCAGCAGCCAACGCCTCCGCTCCGAGCAGTACTTC
CDR3 protein: CASSQRLRSEQYF

D gene: .
V gene: TRBV27
J gene: TRBJ2-5
clone size: .
CDR3 DNA: TGTGCCAGCAGTTTAGGGAACAGACCGGGATCTCAAGAGACCCAGTACTTC
CDR3 protein: CASSLGNRPGSQETQYF

D gene: TRBD2
V gene: TRBV7-8
J gene: TRBJ2-1
clone size: .
CDR3 DNA: TGTGCCAGCAGCTTTAGAATTGCGGGAGATCGTGGAAATGAGCAGTTCTTC
CDR3 protein: CASSFRIAGDRGNEQFF

D gene: TRBD2
V gene: TRBV4-2
J gene: TRBJ2-3
clone size: few
CDR3 DNA: TGTGCCAGCAGCCGAAGCGGGACTAGCGGTAGCACAGATACGCAGTATTTT
CDR3 protein: CASSRSGTSGSTDTQYF

D gene: TRBD2
V gene: TRBV4-1
J gene: TRBJ2-5
clone size: .
CDR3 DNA: TGCGCCAGCAGCCAAGATTGGGGACTAGCGGGAGGTAATGAGCAGTACTTC
CDR3 protein: CASSQDWGLAGGNEQYF

D gene: TRBD1
V gene: TRBV6-2/TRBV6-3
J gene: TRBJ2-5
clone size: .
CDR3 DNA: TGTGCCAGCAGTCCCCTGCAGGGGGCTCAAGAGACCCAGTACTTC
CDR3 protein: CASSPLQGAQETQYF

D gene: .
V gene: TRBV7-2
J gene: TRBJ1-5
clone size: many
CDR3 DNA: TGTGCCAGCAGTTTAGGGCAGGTCAATCAGCCCCAGCATTTT
CDR3 protein: CASSLGQVNQPQHF

D gene: .
V gene: TRBV6-2/TRBV6-3
J gene: TRBJ2-1
clone size: many
CDR3 DNA: TGTGCCAGCAGATCCCCACTAGGGAAAGTATACAATGAGCAGTTCTTC
CDR3 protein: CASRSPLGKVYNEQFF

D gene: .
V gene: TRBV28
J gene: TRBJ2-1
clone size: many
CDR3 DNA: TGTGCCAGCAGTTTCGGGAGCAATGAGCAGTTCTTC
CDR3 protein: CASSFGSNEQFF

D gene: .
V gene: TRBV27
J gene: TRBJ2-1
clone size: .
CDR3 DNA: TGTGCCAGCAGTTTAGGACTTATCACCTACAATGAGCAGTTCTTC
CDR3 protein: CASSLGLITYNEQFF

D gene: TRBD2
V gene: TRBV12-3/TRBV12-4
J gene: TRBJ2-7
clone size: .
CDR3 DNA: TGTGCCAGCAGTCTCTCGGGACTAGCGGTGCTCTCCTACAATGAGCAGTACTTC
CDR3 protein: CASSLSGLAVLSYNEQYF

D gene: .
V gene: TRBV12-3/TRBV12-4
J gene: TRBJ2-4
clone size: few
CDR3 DNA: TGTGCCAGCAGTTTTTCTCGGTGGGGGAACATTCAGTACTTC
CDR3 protein: CASSFSRWGNIQYF